Sequencing of this T cell receptor beta chain was carried out in a study of cytomegalovirus exposure and HLA in healthy donors (dated by TCRdb to about 2017). About the investigation overall: According to a later analysis, the 120 validation repertoires were produced on the same platform as the 600 to 850 repertoires of the first cohort. The study aimed to test whether signatures of past pathogen exposure could be identified by cataloging public T cell receptors. In addition to the first cohort of 650 to 800 subjects, a separate validation cohort of approximately 130 different subjects was used. The study combined high-throughput TCR immunosequencing, statistical association of individual TCRs with disease status, and machine learning to predict cytomegalovirus infection status. The full study reports these points: Of the cluster scores, roughly 95% were above 0 in a later analysis, which found that TCRs clustered in the first cohort also tended to co-occur in the roughly 130 validation repertoires. A later analysis had no HLA typing for the validation cohort, so co-occurrence there was scored across all 130 or so repertoires. According to the authors, the approach could potentially be generalized to other disease states and immunological phenotypes. The study gave a list of 150 to 200 TCR beta chains associated with cytomegalovirus. In vitro tests confirmed that a few of the cytomegalovirus-associated TCR beta chains recognize cytomegalovirus antigens. The classifier was reported to diagnose cytomegalovirus status with high specificity and sensitivity in both the original cohort and the validation cohort. Most TCR sequences were seen in very few donors, while some public TCRs were found in many individuals.

Trimming costs V 1 base and J 4 bases, and their ends lie 7 bases apart. CDR1 SEHNR and CDR2 FQNEAQ were looked up in the germline V gene (reference sequence). Including cysteine and phenylalanine, the CDR3 has 13 amino acids. Only CDR3 DNA remains: 39 bases, in frame from the first base. The receptor library was made with the immunoSEQ multiplex PCR assay. On the study's bioinformatics: To diagnose cytomegalovirus status from the catalog of TCR beta chain sequences, a statistical classification framework was built. Entries here come from immuneACCESS through TCRdb and include only in-frame sequences with V and J called. Some clones fail to appear in such tables; in the studies checked, an unresolved V gene covers under half of the shortfall, and the cause of the remainder is unknown. V and J calls plus clone size are reproduced from that table; the DNA served to infer D and trimming. Within this sample are around 400,000 clones, with roughly 85% of them counted one time only. The ten largest clones add up to around 0.8% of the sample.

About this clone itself: The clone's antigen remains unknown. The input lacks base qualities; no much larger clone sits a single base away.

The donors belonged to the validation cohort of approximately 130 subjects, which was separate from the 666-subject first cohort. Sequencing was performed on PBMCs. This clonotype originated in a woman under 30 in good health and CMV-seronegative. The chain is assembled from TRBV7-9 and TRBJ1-2; confidence is insufficient to name the D gene. CDR3 reads: CASSLGRLYGYTF. The nucleotides are TGTGCCAGCAGCTTAGGGCGGCTCTATGGCTACACCTTC. With all but the CDR3 taken from the reference TRBV7-9 and TRBJ1-2 genes, the full variable domain is: DTGVSQNPRHKITKRGQNVTFRCDPISEHNRLYWYRQTLGQGPEFLTYFQNEAQLEKSRLLSDRFSAERPKGSFSTLEIQRTEQGDSAMYLCASSLGRLYGYTFGSGTRLTVV.